Shown below are 9 T cell receptor beta chains from a single sample sequenced in a study of blood T cell repertoires in COVID-19. The assay was immunoSEQ multiplex PCR, and TCRdb's table has in-frame clones only and misses some. The profile shows 110,000 to 150,000 clones, roughly 84% of them singletons. Sample: peripheral blood. All receptors derive from a human donor in a cohort sampled during active COVID-19.

J is TRBJ2-5 and V is TRBV27; 7 nucleotides align to TRBD2. Germline lookup yields CDR1 MNHEY and CDR2 SMNVEV (reference sequence). V trimming: 8 bases; J trimming: 5 bases; junction bases outside the gene matches: 14. This CDR3 contains 15 residues. The CDR3 here is CASGDGVAGRETQYF. DNA of the CDR3: TGTGCCAGCGGGGATGGGGTAGCGGGTAGGGAGACCCAGTACTTC.

The chain uses TRBV5-8 and TRBJ1-2, with D maybe TRBD1 (5 bases). Germline-derived CDR1 and CDR2 are SGHTS and YDEGEE. The CDR3 has 15 amino acids. V shed 0 bases and J shed 4 bases, with 13 bases lying between them. The CDR3 here is CASSLENRTPYGYTF. CDR3 in DNA: TGTGCCAGCAGCTTGGAGAACCGGACACCCTATGGCTACACCTTC.

The rearrangement uses TRBV4-1 and TRBJ1-6; D is unresolved. Trimming left V 4 bases short and J 8 bases short, with 24 bases between. The length of the CDR3 is 18 residues. Germline-derived CDR1 and CDR2 are MGHRA and YSYEKL. CDR3 sequence reads: CASSLEGKGVFSDSPLHF. The CDR3 nucleotides read TGCGCCAGCAGCCTCGAGGGAAAGGGAGTGTTTTCCGATTCACCCCTCCACTTT.

The rearrangement uses TRBV6-5 and TRBJ1-4; no clear D gene. Between the trimmed V and J ends, which lost 6 bases and 0 bases, there was a span of 11 bases. Germline values: CDR1 MNHEY, CDR2 SVGAGI. This CDR3 has 15 amino acids. The CDR3 nucleotides read TGTGCCAGCAGCCCCCAGTTTGCAACTAATGAAAAACTGTTTTTT. Translated, it gives CASSPQFATNEKLFF.

V and J are TRBV9 and TRBJ2-1; weak D call: TRBD1 (5 bases). V shed 4 bases and J shed 7 bases, with 9 bases lying between them. CDR1 is SGDLS and CDR2 is YYNGEE in the germline V gene. This CDR3 has 12 residues. The CDR3, as DNA: TGTGCCAGCAGCCCGAACAGGAATGAGCAGTTCTTC. Translating it yields CASSPNRNEQFF.

V is TRBV3-1 (or the pseudogene TRBV3-2) and J is TRBJ2-7, with D maybe TRBD1 (5 bases). Germline assignment: CDR1 LGHDT and CDR2 YNNKEL (reference sequence). V lost 0 bases and J lost 5, with 14 bases in between. The CDR3 spans 15 residues. Written as DNA, the CDR3 is TGTGCCAGCAGCCAAGATTCGGCAGGACAAGACGAGCAGTACTTC. This sequence encodes CASSQDSAGQDEQYF.

The CDR3 DNA reads as TGTGCTAGTGGTTTTGAGCGGCAGGTCTCTGGGGCCAACGTCCTGACTTTC. Its translation: CASGFERQVSGANVLTF. The chain links TRBV12-5 to TRBJ2-6; possible D gene TRBD2, 5 bases. V lost 3 bases to trimming and J lost 0 bases, with 12 bases between them. The CDR3 is 17 amino acids. Germline CDR1 LGHNT, CDR2 FRNRAP.

This clone was detected only a few times. The chain has TRBV2 and TRBJ1-5; D is ambiguous. Germline values: CDR1 SNHLY, CDR2 FYNNEI. Trimming pared 7 bases from V and 3 bases from J, leaving 7 bases between. This CDR3 is built from 12 residues. The CDR3 DNA follows: TGTGCCAGCACAGAATTCAATCAGCCCCAGCATTTT. Protein: CASTEFNQPQHF.

The V gene is TRBV5-1, the J gene TRBJ2-3; a possible D gene is TRBD1 (6 bases). V shed 0 bases and J shed 3 bases, with 11 bases lying between them. Germline-derived CDR1 and CDR2 are SGHRS and YFSETQ. The CDR3 is 15 residues long. CDR3 loop: CASSLEGGSTDTQYF. The CDR3 DNA is TGCGCCAGCAGCTTGGAAGGGGGTAGTACAGATACGCAGTATTTT.